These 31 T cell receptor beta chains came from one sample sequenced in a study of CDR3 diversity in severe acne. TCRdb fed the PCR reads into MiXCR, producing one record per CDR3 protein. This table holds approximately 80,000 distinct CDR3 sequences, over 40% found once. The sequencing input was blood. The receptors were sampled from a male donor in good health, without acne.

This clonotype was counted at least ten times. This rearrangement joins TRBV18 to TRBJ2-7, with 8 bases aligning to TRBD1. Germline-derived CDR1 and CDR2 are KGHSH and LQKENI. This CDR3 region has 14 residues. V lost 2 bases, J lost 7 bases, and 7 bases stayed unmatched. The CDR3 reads CASSPWTGHKEQYF. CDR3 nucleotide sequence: TGTGCCAGCTCACCATGGACAGGGCATAAAGAGCAGTACTTC.

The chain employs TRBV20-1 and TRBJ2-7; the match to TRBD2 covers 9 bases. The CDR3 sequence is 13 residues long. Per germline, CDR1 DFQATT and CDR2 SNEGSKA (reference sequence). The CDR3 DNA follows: TGCAGGGAAGGACTAGCGACATCCTACGAGCAGTACTTC. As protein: CREGLATSYEQYF.

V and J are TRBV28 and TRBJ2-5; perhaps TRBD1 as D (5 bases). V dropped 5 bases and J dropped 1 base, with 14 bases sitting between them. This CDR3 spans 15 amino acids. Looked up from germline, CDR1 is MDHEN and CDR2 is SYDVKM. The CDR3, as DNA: TGTGCCAGCAGTACGAGTTTTGGGGCCCAAGAGACCCAGTACTTC. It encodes CASSTSFGAQETQYF.

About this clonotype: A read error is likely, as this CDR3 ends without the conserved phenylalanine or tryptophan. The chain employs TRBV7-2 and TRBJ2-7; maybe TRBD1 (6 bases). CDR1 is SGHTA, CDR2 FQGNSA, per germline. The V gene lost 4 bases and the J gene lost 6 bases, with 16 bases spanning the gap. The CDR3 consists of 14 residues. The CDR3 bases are TGTGCCAGCAGCTCCAGGGGATCGCTGGGCGAGCAGTACTCC. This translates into CASSSRGSLGEQYS.

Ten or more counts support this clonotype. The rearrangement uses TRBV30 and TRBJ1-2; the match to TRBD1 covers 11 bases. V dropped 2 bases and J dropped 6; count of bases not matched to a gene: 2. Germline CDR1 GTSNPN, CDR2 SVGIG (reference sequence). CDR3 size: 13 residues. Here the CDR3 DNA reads TGTGCCTGGAGTCCGGGACAGGGGGATGGCTACACCTTC. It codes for CAWSPGQGDGYTF.

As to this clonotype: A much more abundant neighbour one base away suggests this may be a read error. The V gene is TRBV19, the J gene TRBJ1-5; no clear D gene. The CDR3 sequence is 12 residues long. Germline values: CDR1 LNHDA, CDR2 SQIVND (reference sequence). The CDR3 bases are TGTGCCAGTGGTATGGGAGGCCAGCCCCAGCATTTT. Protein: CASGMGGQPQHF.

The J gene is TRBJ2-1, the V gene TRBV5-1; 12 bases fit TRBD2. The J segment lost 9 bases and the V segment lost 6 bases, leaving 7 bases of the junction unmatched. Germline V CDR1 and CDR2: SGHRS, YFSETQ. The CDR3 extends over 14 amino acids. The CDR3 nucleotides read TGCGCCAGCACCCTAGCGGGGGGGGCTATTGAGCAGTTCTTC. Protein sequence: CASTLAGGAIEQFF.

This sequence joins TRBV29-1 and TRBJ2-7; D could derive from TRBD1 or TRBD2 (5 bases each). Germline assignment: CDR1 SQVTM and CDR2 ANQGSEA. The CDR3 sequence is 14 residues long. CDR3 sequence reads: CSARGTREFHEQYF. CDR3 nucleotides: TGCAGTGCTAGAGGGACCAGGGAATTCCACGAGCAGTACTTC.

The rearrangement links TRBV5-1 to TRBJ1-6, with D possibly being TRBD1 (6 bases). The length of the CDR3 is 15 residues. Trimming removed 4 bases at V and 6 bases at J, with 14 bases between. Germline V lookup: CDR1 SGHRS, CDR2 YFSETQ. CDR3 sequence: CASSPPGQINSPLHF. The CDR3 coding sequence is TGCGCCAGCAGCCCCCCCGGACAGATTAATTCACCCCTCCACTTT.

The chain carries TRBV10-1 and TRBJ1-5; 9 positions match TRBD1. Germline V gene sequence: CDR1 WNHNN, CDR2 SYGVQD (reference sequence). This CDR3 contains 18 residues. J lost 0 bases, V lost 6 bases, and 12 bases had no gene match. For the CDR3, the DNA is TGCGCCAGCAGAACCGGGACAGGGTTTCTTTTTAGCAATCAGCCCCAGCATTTT. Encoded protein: CASRTGTGFLFSNQPQHF.

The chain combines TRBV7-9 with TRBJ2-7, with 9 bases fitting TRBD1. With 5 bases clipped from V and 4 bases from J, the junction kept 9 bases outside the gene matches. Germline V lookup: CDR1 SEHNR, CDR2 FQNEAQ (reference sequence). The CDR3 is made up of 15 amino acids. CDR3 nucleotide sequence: TGTGCCAGCAGCGTCGGACAGGGGATTCTATACGAGCAGTACTTC. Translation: CASSVGQGILYEQYF. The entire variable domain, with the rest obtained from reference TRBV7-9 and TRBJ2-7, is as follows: DTGVSQNPRHKITKRGQNVTFRCDPISEHNRLYWYRQTLGQGPEFLTYFQNEAQLEKSRLLSDRFSAERPKGSFSTLEIQRTEQGDSAMYLCASSVGQGILYEQYFGPGTRLTVT.

For the CDR3, the DNA is TGCAGTGTGGGACAGGGGGTGGCCAATCAGCCCCAGCATTTT. This encodes CSVGQGVANQPQHF. V is TRBV20-1 and J is TRBJ1-5; the match to TRBD1 covers 11 bases. The CDR3 covers 14 residues. V lost 7 bases and J lost 3; bases outside the gene matches: 5. Germline CDR1 and CDR2: DFQATT and SNEGSKA (reference sequence).

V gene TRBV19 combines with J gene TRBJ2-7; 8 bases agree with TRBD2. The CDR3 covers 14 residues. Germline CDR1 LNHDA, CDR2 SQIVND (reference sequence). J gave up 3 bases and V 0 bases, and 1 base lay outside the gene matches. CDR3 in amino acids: CASSIERGDYEQYF. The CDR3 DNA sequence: TGTGCCAGTAGTATAGAGCGGGGGGACTACGAGCAGTACTTC. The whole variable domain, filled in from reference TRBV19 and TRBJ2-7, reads DGGITQSPKYLFRKEGQNVTLSCEQNLNHDAMYWYRQDPGQGLRLIYYSQIVNDFQKGDIAEGYSVSREKKESFPLTVTSAQKNPTAFYLCASSIERGDYEQYFGPGTRLTVT.

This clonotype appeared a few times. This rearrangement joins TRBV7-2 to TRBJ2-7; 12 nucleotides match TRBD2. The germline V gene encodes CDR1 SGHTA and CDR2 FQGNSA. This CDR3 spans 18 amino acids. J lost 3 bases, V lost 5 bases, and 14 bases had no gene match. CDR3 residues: CASSTGTSGLRRGYEQYF. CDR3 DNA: TGTGCCAGCAGCACCGGGACTAGCGGGTTAAGAAGGGGCTACGAGCAGTACTTC.

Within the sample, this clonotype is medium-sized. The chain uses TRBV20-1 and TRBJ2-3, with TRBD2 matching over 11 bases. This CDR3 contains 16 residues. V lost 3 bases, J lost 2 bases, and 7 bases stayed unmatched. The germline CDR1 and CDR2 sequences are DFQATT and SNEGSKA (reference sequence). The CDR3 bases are TGCAGTGCTAGTAGGGCTAGCGGGGGGCCCACAGATACGCAGTATTTT. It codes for CSASRASGGPTDTQYF.

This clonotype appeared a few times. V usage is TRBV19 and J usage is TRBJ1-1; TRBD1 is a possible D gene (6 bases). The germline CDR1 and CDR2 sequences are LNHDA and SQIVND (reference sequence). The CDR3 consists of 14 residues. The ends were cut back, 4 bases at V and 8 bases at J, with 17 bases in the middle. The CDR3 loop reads CASSTTGTFGEAFF. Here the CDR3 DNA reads TGTGCCAGTAGTACTACTGGGACATTTGGCGAAGCTTTCTTT.

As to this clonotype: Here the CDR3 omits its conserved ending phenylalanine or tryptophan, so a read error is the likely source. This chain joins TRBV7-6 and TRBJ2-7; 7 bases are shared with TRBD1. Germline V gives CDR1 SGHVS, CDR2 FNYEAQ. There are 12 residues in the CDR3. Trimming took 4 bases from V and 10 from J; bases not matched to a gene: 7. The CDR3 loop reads CASSWDSQTQYS. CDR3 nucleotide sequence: TGTGCCAGCAGCTGGGACAGCCAGACTCAGTACTCC.

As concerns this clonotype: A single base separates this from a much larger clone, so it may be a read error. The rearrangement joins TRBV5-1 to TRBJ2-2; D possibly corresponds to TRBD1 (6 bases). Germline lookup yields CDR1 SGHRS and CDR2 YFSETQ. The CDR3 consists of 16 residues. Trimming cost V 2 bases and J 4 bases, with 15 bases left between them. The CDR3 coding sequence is TGCGCCAGCAGCTTTAACAGGGCCGCGAGCACCGGGGAGCTGTTTTTT. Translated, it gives CASSFNRAASTGELFF.

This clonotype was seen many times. In DNA form, the CDR3 reads TGTGCCAGCAGCCCGCCAGCGGGGAACGACAATGAGCAGTTCTTC. Its protein is CASSPPAGNDNEQFF. The chain recombines TRBV7-9 with TRBJ2-1, with 7 positions matching TRBD2. The CDR3 totals 15 residues. V lost 5 bases to trimming and J lost 5 bases; unmatched junction nucleotides: 9. Germline-derived CDR1 and CDR2 are SEHNR and FQNEAQ (reference sequence).

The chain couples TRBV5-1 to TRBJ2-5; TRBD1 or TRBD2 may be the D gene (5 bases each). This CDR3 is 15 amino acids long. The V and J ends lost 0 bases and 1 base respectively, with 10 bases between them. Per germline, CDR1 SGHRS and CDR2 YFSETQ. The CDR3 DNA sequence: TGCGCCAGCAGCTTGGCCGGGACGCCCCAAGAGACCCAGTACTTC. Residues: CASSLAGTPQETQYF.

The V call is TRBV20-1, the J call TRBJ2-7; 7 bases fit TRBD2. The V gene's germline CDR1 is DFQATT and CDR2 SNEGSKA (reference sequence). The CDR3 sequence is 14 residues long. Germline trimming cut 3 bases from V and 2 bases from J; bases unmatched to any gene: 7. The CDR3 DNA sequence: TGCAGTGCTAGTCGCAGCGGGAAACCCTACGAGCAGTACTTC. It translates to CSASRSGKPYEQYF.

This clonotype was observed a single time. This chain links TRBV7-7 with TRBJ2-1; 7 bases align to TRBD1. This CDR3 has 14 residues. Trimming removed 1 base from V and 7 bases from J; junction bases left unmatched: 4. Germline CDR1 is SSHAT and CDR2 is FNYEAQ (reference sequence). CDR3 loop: CASSLGDRLNEQFF. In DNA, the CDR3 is TGTGCCAGCAGCTTAGGGGACAGACTTAATGAGCAGTTCTTC.

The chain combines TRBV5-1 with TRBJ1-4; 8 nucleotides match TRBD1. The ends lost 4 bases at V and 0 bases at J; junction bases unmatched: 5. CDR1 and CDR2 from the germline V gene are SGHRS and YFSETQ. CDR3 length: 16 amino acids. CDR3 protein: CASSGWTGSTNEKLFF. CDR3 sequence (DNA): TGCGCCAGCAGCGGATGGACAGGGTCAACTAATGAAAAACTGTTTTTT.

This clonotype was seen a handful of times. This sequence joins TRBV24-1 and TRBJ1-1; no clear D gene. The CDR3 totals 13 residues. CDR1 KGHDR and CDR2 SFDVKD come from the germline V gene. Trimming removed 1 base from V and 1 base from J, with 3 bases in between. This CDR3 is CATSDFKNTEAFF. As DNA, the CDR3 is TGTGCCACCAGTGATTTCAAGAACACTGAAGCTTTCTTT.

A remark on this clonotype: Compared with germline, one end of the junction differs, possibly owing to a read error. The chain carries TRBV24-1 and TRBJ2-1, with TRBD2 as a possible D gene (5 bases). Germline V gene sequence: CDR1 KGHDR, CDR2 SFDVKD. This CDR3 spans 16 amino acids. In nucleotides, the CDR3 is TGTGCAACCAGTGGTATCGTCGGGGTGGCCCACAATGAGCAGTTCTTC. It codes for CATSGIVGVAHNEQFF.

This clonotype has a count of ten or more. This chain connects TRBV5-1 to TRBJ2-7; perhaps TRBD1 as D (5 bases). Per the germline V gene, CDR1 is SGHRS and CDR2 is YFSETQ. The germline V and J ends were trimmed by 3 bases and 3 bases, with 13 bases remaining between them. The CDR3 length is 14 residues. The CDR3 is CASSSPDRYYEQYF. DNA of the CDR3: TGCGCCAGCAGCTCCCCCGACAGATACTACGAGCAGTACTTC. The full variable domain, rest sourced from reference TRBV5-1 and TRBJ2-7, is KAGVTQTPRYLIKTRGQQVTLSCSPISGHRSVSWYQQTPGQGLQFLFEYFSETQRNKGNFPGRFSGRQFSNSRSEMNVSTLELGDSALYLCASSSPDRYYEQYFGPGTRLTVT.

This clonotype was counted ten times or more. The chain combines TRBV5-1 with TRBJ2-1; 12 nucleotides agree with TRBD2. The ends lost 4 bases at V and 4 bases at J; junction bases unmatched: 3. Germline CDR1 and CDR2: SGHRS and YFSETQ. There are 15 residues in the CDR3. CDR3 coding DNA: TGCGCCAGCAGCCCGACTAGCGGGAGTTACAATGAGCAGTTCTTC. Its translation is CASSPTSGSYNEQFF. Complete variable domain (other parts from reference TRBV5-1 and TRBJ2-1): KAGVTQTPRYLIKTRGQQVTLSCSPISGHRSVSWYQQTPGQGLQFLFEYFSETQRNKGNFPGRFSGRQFSNSRSEMNVSTLELGDSALYLCASSPTSGSYNEQFFGPGTRLTVL.

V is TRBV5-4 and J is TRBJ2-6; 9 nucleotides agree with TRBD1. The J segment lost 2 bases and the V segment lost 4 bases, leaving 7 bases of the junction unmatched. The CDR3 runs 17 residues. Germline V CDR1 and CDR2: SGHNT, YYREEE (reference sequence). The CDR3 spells CASSPGTGPTGANVLTF. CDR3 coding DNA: TGTGCCAGCAGCCCGGGGACAGGGCCTACTGGGGCCAACGTCCTGACTTTC.

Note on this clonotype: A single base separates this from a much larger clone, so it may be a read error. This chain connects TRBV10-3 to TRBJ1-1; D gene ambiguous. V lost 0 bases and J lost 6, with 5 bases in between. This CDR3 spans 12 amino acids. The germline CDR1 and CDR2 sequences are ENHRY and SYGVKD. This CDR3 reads CAISESEAEAFF. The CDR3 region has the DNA TGTGCCATCAGTGAGTCAGAGGCTGAAGCTTTCTTT.

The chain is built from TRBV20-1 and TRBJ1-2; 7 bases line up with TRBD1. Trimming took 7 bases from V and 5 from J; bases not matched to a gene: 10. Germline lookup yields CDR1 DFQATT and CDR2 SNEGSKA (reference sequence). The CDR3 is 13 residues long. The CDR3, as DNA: TGCAGTGATTCGAGGGGGCTGGGTTATGGCTACACCTTC. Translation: CSDSRGLGYGYTF.

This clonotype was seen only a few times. The CDR3 region has the DNA TGCGCCAGCAGTAGTGGGACAGGGGGATACTATGGCTACACCTTC. Translation gives CASSSGTGGYYGYTF. The J gene is TRBJ1-2, the V gene TRBV5-1; 11 bases line up with TRBD1. V dropped 5 bases and J dropped 3; count of bases not matched to a gene: 6. The germline V gene encodes CDR1 SGHRS and CDR2 YFSETQ. The CDR3 consists of 15 residues.